The rows below give T cell receptor beta chains drawn from one sample of a study of cytomegalovirus exposure and HLA in healthy donors. Profiling relied on immunoSEQ multiplex PCR, and the TCRdb table lists in-frame clones only, not all of them. The sample holds about 90,000 clones; nearly 80% are singletons and the top ten take about 4.6%. Sample: PBMCs. Source of these receptors: a woman aged 40 to 50 in good health and CMV-seropositive. Each CDR3 is given with its conserved first and last residue. Fields, in order: CDR3 length, clone size, V gene, J gene, D gene, CDR3 DNA, CDR3 protein. D genes are given only for firm matches. Expanded clones are given a class, and other clones once, few, many or no size at all.

cdr3_length: 14; clone_size: -; v_call: TRBV7-2; j_call: TRBJ2-7; d_call: TRBD2; cdr3_nt: TGTGCCAGCAGCTTAGGGGGAGGGACCTACGAGCAGTACTTC; cdr3_aa: CASSLGGGTYEQYF
cdr3_length: 16; clone_size: -; v_call: TRBV7-2; j_call: TRBJ1-1; d_call: -; cdr3_nt: TGTGCCAGCAGCTTAGAAGTCGGTCCAATGAACACTGAAGCTTTCTTT; cdr3_aa: CASSLEVGPMNTEAFF
cdr3_length: 15; clone_size: -; v_call: TRBV27; j_call: TRBJ1-4; d_call: TRBD1; cdr3_nt: TGTGCCAGCAGTGGCTACCAGGGGGCGAAAGAAAAACTGTTTTTT; cdr3_aa: CASSGYQGAKEKLFF
cdr3_length: 15; clone_size: -; v_call: TRBV5-1; j_call: TRBJ2-3; d_call: TRBD2; cdr3_nt: TGCGCCAGCAGCTTGGTAGCGGGGGGCACAGATACGCAGTATTTT; cdr3_aa: CASSLVAGGTDTQYF
cdr3_length: 14; clone_size: -; v_call: TRBV2; j_call: TRBJ2-1; d_call: -; cdr3_nt: TGTGCCAGCAGTGACCGGAGCCGCTACAATGAGCAGTTCTTC; cdr3_aa: CASSDRSRYNEQFF
cdr3_length: 15; clone_size: many; v_call: TRBV6-5; j_call: TRBJ2-6; d_call: -; cdr3_nt: TGTGCCAGCAGTTTACAGGTTTCTGGGGCCAACGTCCTGACTTTC; cdr3_aa: CASSLQVSGANVLTF
cdr3_length: 13; clone_size: -; v_call: TRBV18; j_call: TRBJ1-1; d_call: -; cdr3_nt: TGTGCCAGCTCACCAGGCCAGGATACCGAAGCTTTCTTT; cdr3_aa: CASSPGQDTEAFF
cdr3_length: 15; clone_size: -; v_call: TRBV4-3; j_call: TRBJ2-5; d_call: -; cdr3_nt: TGCGCCAGCAGCCAAGGCGCAGGCTTACAAGAGACCCAGTACTTC; cdr3_aa: CASSQGAGLQETQYF
cdr3_length: 15; clone_size: -; v_call: TRBV27; j_call: TRBJ1-5; d_call: -; cdr3_nt: TGTGCCAGCAGTTTTACAACGGGGGGCAATCAGCCCCAGCATTTT; cdr3_aa: CASSFTTGGNQPQHF
cdr3_length: 15; clone_size: once; v_call: TRBV29-1; j_call: TRBJ2-1; d_call: TRBD2; cdr3_nt: TGCAGCGTTGACGAGGCTAGCGGGATGCGAGGTGAGCAGTTCTTC; cdr3_aa: CSVDEASGMRGEQFF